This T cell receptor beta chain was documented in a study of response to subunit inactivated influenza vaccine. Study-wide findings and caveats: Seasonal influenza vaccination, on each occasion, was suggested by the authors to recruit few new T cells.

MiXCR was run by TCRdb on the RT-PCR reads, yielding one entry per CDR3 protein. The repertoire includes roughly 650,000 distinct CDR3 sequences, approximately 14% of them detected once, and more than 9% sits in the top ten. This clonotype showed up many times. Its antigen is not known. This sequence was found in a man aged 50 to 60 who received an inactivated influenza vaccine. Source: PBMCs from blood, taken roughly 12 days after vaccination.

CDR3 coding DNA: TGCGCCAGCAGCCAAGCGGCAGGTATTAGTTCCCAGCATTTT. This sequence encodes CASSQAAGISSQHF. The rearrangement joins TRBV4-3 to TRBJ1-5; D unresolved. The CDR3 consists of 14 residues. The germline gives CDR1 LGHNA, CDR2 YSLEER. Trimming pared 1 base from V and 11 bases from J, leaving 15 bases between.